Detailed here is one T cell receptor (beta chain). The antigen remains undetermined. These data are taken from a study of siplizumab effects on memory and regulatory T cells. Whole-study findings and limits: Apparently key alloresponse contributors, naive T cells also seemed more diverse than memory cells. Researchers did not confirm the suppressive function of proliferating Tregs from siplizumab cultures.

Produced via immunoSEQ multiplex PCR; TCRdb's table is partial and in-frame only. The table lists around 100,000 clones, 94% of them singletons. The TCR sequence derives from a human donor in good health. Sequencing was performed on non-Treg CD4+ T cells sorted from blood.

CDR3 bases: TGTGCCAGTAATGCGGGAGGGCCGTACGAGCAGTACTTC. Protein sequence: CASNAGGPYEQYF. J is TRBJ2-7 and V is TRBV19; TRBD2 agrees at 9 bases. Losses at the gene ends were 7 bases for V and 4 bases for J; bases not matched to a gene: 5. The CDR3 extends over 13 amino acids. CDR1 and CDR2 from the germline V gene are LNHDA and SQIVND (reference sequence).